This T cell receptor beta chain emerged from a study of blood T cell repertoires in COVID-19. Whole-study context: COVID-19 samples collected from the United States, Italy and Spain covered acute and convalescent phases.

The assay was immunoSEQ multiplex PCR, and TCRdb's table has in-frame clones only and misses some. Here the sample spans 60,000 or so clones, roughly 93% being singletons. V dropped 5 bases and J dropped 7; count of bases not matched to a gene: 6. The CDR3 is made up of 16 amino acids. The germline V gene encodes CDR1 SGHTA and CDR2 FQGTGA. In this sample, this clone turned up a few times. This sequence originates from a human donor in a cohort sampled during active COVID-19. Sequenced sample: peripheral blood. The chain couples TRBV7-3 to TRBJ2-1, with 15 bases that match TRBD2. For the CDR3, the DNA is TGTGCCAGCAGCCCCGCGGGACTAGCGGGAGGAAATGAGCAGTTCTTC. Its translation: CASSPAGLAGGNEQFF.